A single sample is the source of the 10 T cell receptor beta chains below, sequenced in a study of T cell repertoires in cytomegalovirus infection. TCRdb independently ran MiXCR on the reads; one entry per CDR3 protein. The table includes hundreds of thousands of distinct CDR3 sequences, less than 35% detected once. These receptors lack a known antigen. The material sequenced was cultured CD8+ T cells from PBMCs, taken from culture after CMV antigen stimulation. The source of these receptors is a human donor in good health (CMV status not recorded). Some clones in this sample may be carry-over from other donors' samples.

The chain is built from TRBV12-3 or TRBV12-4 and TRBJ2-7; the D gene is possibly TRBD1 (5 bases). V was cut by 3 bases and J by 6 bases, with 12 bases left in between. This CDR3 contains 13 residues. The DNA for the CDR3 is TGTGCCAGCAGTTTGGCGCAGGGTCGCGAGCAGTACGTC. Amino acid sequence: CASSLAQGREQYV.

This clonotype was detected only a few times. The chain couples TRBV6-2 or TRBV6-3 to TRBJ1-1; 7 nucleotides line up with TRBD1. This CDR3 spans 14 amino acids. The trim removed 2 bases at V and 3 bases at J, leaving 3 bases unmatched. The germline gives CDR1 MNHEY, CDR2 SVGEGT. CDR3 in amino acids: CASSYLDRDTEAFF. The CDR3, as DNA: TGTGCCAGCAGTTACCTCGACAGGGACACTGAAGCTTTCTTT.

This clonotype was counted a few times. The J gene is TRBJ2-3, the V gene TRBV10-3; D is unresolved. CDR3 length equals 14 residues. Germline CDR1 ENHRY, CDR2 SYGVKD. Trimming shortened V by 4 bases and J by 0 bases, and 8 bases separated the two germline ends. The CDR3, as DNA: TGTGCCATCAGTGGACGGCCTAGCACAGATACGCAGTATTTT. Translating gives CAISGRPSTDTQYF.

This chain uses TRBV13 with TRBJ2-5; 7 nucleotides line up with TRBD2. V gave up 8 bases and J gave up 3 bases; unmatched junction bases: 9. This CDR3 region has 14 residues. Germline V gives CDR1 PRHDT, CDR2 FYEKMQ (reference sequence). CDR3 bases: TGTGCCAGCTCTCCGGGGGGAGCGGAAGAGACCCAGTACTTC. Protein product: CASSPGGAEETQYF.

The J gene is TRBJ2-3, the V gene TRBV7-9, with D perhaps given as TRBD1 or TRBD2 (6 bases each). CDR3 size: 13 residues. The V and J ends lost 5 bases and 11 bases respectively, with 17 bases between them. Germline CDR1 and CDR2: SEHNR and FQNEAQ (reference sequence). The chain's CDR3 is CASSLTGGRGQYF. CDR3 DNA sequence: TGTGCCAGCAGCCTTACTGGGGGGCGAGGGCAGTATTTT.

This chain joins TRBV27 and TRBJ2-7, with D tentatively TRBD1 (5 bases). Germline-derived CDR1 and CDR2 are MNHEY and SMNVEV (reference sequence). This CDR3 contains 14 residues. The V end lost 2 bases, the J end lost 2 bases, and 10 bases lay between the germline ends. Written as DNA, the CDR3 is TGTGCCAGCAGTTTAGGGGCCTATCCCTACGAGCAGTACTTC. This sequence encodes CASSLGAYPYEQYF.

J is TRBJ1-5 and V is TRBV6-2 or TRBV6-3; the D gene is possibly TRBD1 (6 bases). The CDR3 runs 16 residues. The ends were cut back, 2 bases at V and 2 bases at J, with 13 bases in the middle. CDR1 and CDR2 (germline): MNHEY, SVGEGT. This CDR3 is CASSYEPGEGNQPQHF. DNA for the CDR3: TGTGCCAGCAGTTACGAGCCAGGGGAGGGCAATCAGCCCCAGCATTTT.

This clonotype has a handful of counts. This chain uses TRBV2 with TRBJ1-1; 8 bases are shared with TRBD1. The V gene end was trimmed by 5 bases and the J gene end by 0 bases; junction bases not matched to a gene: 8. Germline V gives CDR1 SNHLY, CDR2 FYNNEI. The CDR3 runs to 16 residues. The CDR3 spells CASSTTGVNMNTEAFF. Here the CDR3 DNA reads TGTGCCAGCAGTACGACAGGGGTCAACATGAACACTGAAGCTTTCTTT.

This clonotype has at least ten counts. The CDR3 sequence is CASSYIRGDNQPQHF. The CDR3 region has the DNA TGTGCCAGCAGTTATATTCGGGGGGACAATCAGCCCCAGCATTTT. The chain employs TRBV6-5 and TRBJ1-5; possible D gene TRBD1, 5 bases. This CDR3 spans 15 amino acids. Per germline, CDR1 MNHEY and CDR2 SVGAGI. Trimming took off 3 bases at V and 3 bases at J, with 12 bases between the two ends.

With regard to this clonotype: A much larger clone lies one base from this, so it may be a read error. This chain joins TRBV7-6 and TRBJ2-1; 10 bases match TRBD1. The germline CDR1 and CDR2 sequences are SGHVS and FNYEAQ. The CDR3 has 17 residues. The CDR3 DNA is TGTGCCAGCAGCTCAACTCCGGGACAGGGGCCCTACAATCAGCAGTTCTTC. This gives the protein CASSSTPGQGPYNQQFF.